This section outlines one T cell receptor (beta chain) sequence together with its context. The data were obtained in a study of blood T cell repertoires in COVID-19. Study in general: Some COVID-19 samples were acute and others convalescent; all came from the United States, Italy and Spain. The analysed material was cDNA or gDNA that came from T cells, B-cell-depleted T cells, or PBMCs.

The V and J ends lost 3 bases and 5 bases respectively, with 10 bases between them. This CDR3 has 14 amino acids. Per germline, CDR1 ENHRY and CDR2 SYGVKD. TCRdb's table, derived via immunoSEQ multiplex PCR, lists solely in-frame clones and lacks some. The table lists around 170,000 clones, 90% of them singletons. The sample consisted of peripheral blood. This chain uses TRBV10-3 with TRBJ2-2, with a tentative D call TRBD2 (6 bases). The receptor comes from a man aged 45-65 years with acute or convalescent COVID-19. CDR3 residues: CAISDLSGTGELFF. As DNA, the CDR3 is TGTGCCATCAGTGATCTAAGCGGGACCGGGGAGCTGTTTTTT.